These 11 T cell receptor beta chains were all obtained from the same sample, sequenced in a study of CD8+CD57+ T cells in acquired aplastic anemia. The study profiled TCR beta VDJ and CDR3 using genomic DNA as template. TCRdb re-derived calls from the reads in MiXCR, one entry per CDR3 protein. The top ten clones hold 10% to 15% of a sample with about 180,000 distinct CDR3 sequences, roughly 50% of them seen once. Those patients picked for sequencing had displayed CD8+CD57+ cell expansion on flow cytometry. The sequenced sample consisted of sorted CD4+, CD8+, or CD8+CD57+ T cells (not recorded which) from PBMCs. The receptors originated from a human donor with aplastic anemia.

This rearrangement joins TRBV28 to TRBJ1-2; 9 positions agree with TRBD1. There are 13 residues in the CDR3. J lost 7 bases, V lost 8 bases, and 8 bases had no gene match. In germline, CDR1 is MDHEN, CDR2 SYDVKM. CDR3 nucleotides: TGTGCCAGCGGGGACAGGGAGAGCTTTGGCTACACCTTC. Translated: CASGDRESFGYTF.

V is TRBV10-3 and J is TRBJ1-2; D is unclear. V gave up 2 bases and J gave up 2 bases, with 9 bases separating them. The CDR3 covers 14 residues. Germline V gene sequence: CDR1 ENHRY, CDR2 SYGVKD. CDR3 sequence (DNA): TGTGCCATCAGTGAGGTTCAGGACAACTATGGCTACACCTTC. Protein sequence: CAISEVQDNYGYTF.

Of note for this clonotype: A single base separates this from a much larger clone, so it may be a read error. This chain connects TRBV12-5 to TRBJ1-5; 9 nucleotides line up with TRBD1. The CDR3 spans 17 residues. CDR1 LGHNT and CDR2 FRNRAP come from the germline V gene. As DNA, the CDR3 is TGTGCTAATGGTTTTGCCCACAGGGGGCGCAGTGGTCAGCCCCAGCATTTT. This codes for CANGFAHRGRSGQPQHF.

This clonotype was seen just once. V usage is TRBV20-1 and J usage is TRBJ1-1; TRBD1 matches at 8 bases. With 4 bases clipped from V and 7 bases from J, the junction kept 5 bases outside the gene matches. The CDR3 runs 12 residues. Germline assignment: CDR1 DFQATT and CDR2 SNEGSKA (reference sequence). CDR3 residues: CSAIRQGREAFF. DNA of the CDR3: TGCAGTGCTATAAGACAGGGGCGTGAAGCTTTCTTT.

The rearrangement links TRBV19 to TRBJ1-2; D uncertain. Germline V CDR1 and CDR2: LNHDA, SQIVND (reference sequence). The CDR3 spans 13 residues. V was pared by 3 bases and J by 8 bases, with 13 bases between. CDR3 sequence reads: CASSIKGPTGYTF. For the CDR3, the DNA is TGTGCCAGTAGTATCAAGGGTCCGACCGGCTACACCTTC. Full variable domain (rest looked up from reference TRBV19 and TRBJ1-2): DGGITQSPKYLFRKEGQNVTLSCEQNLNHDAMYWYRQDPGQGLRLIYYSQIVNDFQKGDIAEGYSVSREKKESFPLTVTSAQKNPTAFYLCASSIKGPTGYTFGSGTRLTVV.

This clonotype was detected only a few times. The genes are TRBV19 and TRBJ2-3; 7 bases line up with TRBD2. V dropped 3 bases and J dropped 0; count of bases not matched to a gene: 3. Germline CDR1 reads LNHDA; CDR2 reads SQIVND (reference sequence). The CDR3 is made up of 15 amino acids. CDR3 protein: CASSMSGASTDTQYF. CDR3 bases: TGTGCCAGTAGTATGAGCGGGGCAAGCACAGATACGCAGTATTTT.

J is TRBJ1-2 and V is TRBV12-3 or TRBV12-4; D not resolved. Deletions cut 1 base from V and 4 bases from J, with 7 bases between. This CDR3 comprises 13 residues. This CDR3 reads CASSLEAAYGYTF. CDR3 nucleotides: TGTGCCAGCAGTTTAGAGGCAGCCTATGGCTACACCTTC.

This clonotype was picked up many times. The chain has TRBV2 and TRBJ1-1, with D possibly being TRBD1 (5 bases). The V and J ends lost 4 bases and 2 bases respectively, with 11 bases between them. This CDR3 is 14 amino acids long. The germline V gene has CDR1 SNHLY and CDR2 FYNNEI. The CDR3 is CASSALQANTEAFF. The CDR3 region has the DNA TGTGCCAGCAGTGCCTTACAGGCAAACACTGAAGCTTTCTTT.

This clonotype occurred many times. The V and J genes are TRBV7-2 and TRBJ2-3; no firm D call. Trimming cost V 1 base and J 4 bases, with 6 bases left between them. The CDR3 extends over 13 amino acids. Germline V gene lookup returns CDR1 SGHTA and CDR2 FQGNSA. The CDR3 DNA is TGTGCCAGCAGCTTAGGTCCTGCAGATACGCAGTATTTT. Encoded protein: CASSLGPADTQYF.

This chain uses TRBV20-1 with TRBJ2-7; 7 nucleotides match TRBD1. Trimming removed 5 bases from V and 0 bases from J; junction bases left unmatched: 10. This CDR3 comprises 15 residues. Germline assignment: CDR1 DFQATT and CDR2 SNEGSKA (reference sequence). In DNA form, the CDR3 reads TGCAGTGCTTCTAGCCGGGACAGCCACTCCTACGAGCAGTACTTC. Residues: CSASSRDSHSYEQYF.

Worth noting for this clonotype: Given a much more abundant clone one base away, this may be a read error. The chain joins TRBV13 to TRBJ1-5, with 8 nucleotides matching TRBD1. The CDR3 runs 14 residues. With V trimmed by 8 bases and J by 9 bases, 12 bases remained unmatched. Germline values: CDR1 PRHDT, CDR2 FYEKMQ (reference sequence). The CDR3 nucleotides are TGTGCCAGCTGCCCAGGGGGCGTCATTCTGCCCCAGCATTTT. Residues: CASCPGGVILPQHF. The full variable domain, completed using reference TRBV13 and TRBJ1-5, is AAGVIQSPRHLIKEKRETATLKCYPIPRHDTVYWYQQGPGQDPQFLISFYEKMQSDKGSIPDRFSAQQFSDYHSELNMSSLELGDSALYFCASCPGGVILPQHFGDGTRLSIL.